This TCR beta chain was recorded in a study of graft-versus-host responses after intestinal transplantation. Study background: Isolated intestinal, liver-intestinal, or multivisceral transplants were what recipients had. Points from the study as a whole: GvH clones occurred in recipient marrow; some first appeared in ileum or blood.

Clones were sequenced by immunoSEQ multiplex PCR, and TCRdb holds only the in-frame ones, with some missing. The data show 20,000 to 25,000 clones, around 47% seen once. The CDR3 is 16 residues long. In germline, CDR1 is MNHEY, CDR2 SMNVEV (reference sequence). With 5 bases removed from V and 0 bases from J, the gap between germline ends came to 14 bases. Investigators plated roughly 200,000 CFSE-labeled responder cells together with roughly 200,000 irradiated stimulator cells labeled with violet dye. This clonotype was sampled from a human patient who was an organ donor for intestinal transplantation. The specimen was alloreactive CD8+ T cells from a mixed lymphocyte reaction culture, collected before transplantation. Subset reported: CFSE-low proliferating T cells sorted from approximately 6-day pre-transplant mixed lymphocyte reaction (GvH or HvG direction). This sequence joins TRBV27 and TRBJ1-5; D may be TRBD1 (5 bases). CDR3 nucleotide sequence: TGTGCCAGCAGTGCATTGGGGGGGTATAGCAATCAGCCCCAGCATTTT. Its protein product is CASSALGGYSNQPQHF.